Each of the 17 T cell receptor beta chains below was sequenced from the same sample in a study of blood T cell repertoires in COVID-19. Libraries were prepared by immunoSEQ multiplex PCR; TCRdb keeps only in-frame clonotypes and omits some of them. Of 200,000 to 250,000 clones in the sample, 83% are singletons; the top ten hold roughly 1.2%. The sequenced sample was peripheral blood. The receptors come from a woman aged 25 to 39 with COVID-19, enrolled during active disease.

The V call is TRBV18, the J call TRBJ2-3; possibly TRBD1 for D (5 bases). Per germline, CDR1 KGHSH and CDR2 LQKENI. The CDR3 has 18 residues. Trimming took 2 bases from V and 6 from J, leaving 24 bases between them. DNA for the CDR3: TGTGCCAGCTCACCAATCAACAGGCCCACTGAGTTTGAGGATACGCAGTATTTT. Protein sequence: CASSPINRPTEFEDTQYF.

J is TRBJ2-4 and V is TRBV6-6, with 8 nucleotides matching TRBD2. CDR3 size: 16 residues. V lost 6 bases and J lost 3; bases outside the gene matches: 10. The germline CDR1 and CDR2 sequences are MNHNY and SVGAGI (reference sequence). In nucleotides, the CDR3 is TGTGCCAGCAGACGTCCGGCGGGAGGCCTCAAAAACATTCAGTACTTC. Translation: CASRRPAGGLKNIQYF.

The V call is TRBV6-2 or TRBV6-3, the J call TRBJ2-3; TRBD2 agrees at 11 bases. CDR3 size: 17 residues. V dropped 6 bases and J dropped 4; count of bases not matched to a gene: 12. Germline CDR1 and CDR2: MNHEY and SVGEGT. The CDR3 DNA follows: TGTGCCAGCAGCCAACCGATACTAGCGGGAGTTCCAGATACGCAGTATTTT. Its translation is CASSQPILAGVPDTQYF.

This clone has more than one count but fewer than ten. The V and J genes are TRBV19 and TRBJ1-2; D is undetermined. The CDR3 length is 14 residues. The V end was cut by 3 bases, the J end by 1 base, with 9 bases between. Germline assignment: CDR1 LNHDA and CDR2 SQIVND (reference sequence). For the CDR3, the DNA is TGTGCCAGTAGTATTAACGGAGATAACTATGGCTACACCTTC. It codes for CASSINGDNYGYTF. Supplemented by reference TRBV19 and TRBJ1-2, the full variable domain reads DGGITQSPKYLFRKEGQNVTLSCEQNLNHDAMYWYRQDPGQGLRLIYYSQIVNDFQKGDIAEGYSVSREKKESFPLTVTSAQKNPTAFYLCASSINGDNYGYTFGSGTRLTVV.

This chain uses TRBV27 with TRBJ2-1; 7 bases are a match to TRBD2. V dropped 6 bases and J dropped 6; count of bases not matched to a gene: 5. The CDR3 covers 13 residues. Germline V lookup: CDR1 MNHEY, CDR2 SMNVEV (reference sequence). As DNA, the CDR3 is TGTGCCAGCAGGACTAGCTTAACCAATGAGCAGTTCTTC. This sequence encodes CASRTSLTNEQFF.

The V call is TRBV28, the J call TRBJ1-4; D uncertain. CDR3 length: 15 amino acids. Trimming took 5 bases from V and 8 from J, leaving 18 bases between them. CDR1 is MDHEN, CDR2 SYDVKM, per germline. Here the CDR3 reads CASSPNGVGEEKLFF. CDR3 nucleotides: TGTGCCAGCAGTCCGAATGGCGTTGGGGAGGAAAAACTGTTTTTT.

This rearrangement joins TRBV6-2 or TRBV6-3 to TRBJ1-5; 7 bases match TRBD1. The CDR3 loop spans 15 amino acids. Trimming removed 5 bases from V and 3 bases from J; junction bases left unmatched: 7. The V gene's germline CDR1 is MNHEY and CDR2 SVGEGT. CDR3 sequence (DNA): TGTGCCAGCAGTCCAAGACAGGGAAACAATCAGCCCCAGCATTTT. Translation: CASSPRQGNNQPQHF.

This chain uses TRBV11-3 with TRBJ2-1, with TRBD2 matching 9 bases. The germline gives CDR1 SGHNT, CDR2 YENEEA. This CDR3 has 15 residues. J was trimmed by 7 bases and V by 4 bases; bases with no gene match: 8. CDR3 coding DNA: TGTGCCAGCAGCTCGTTAGCGGGAGTTTCAAATGAGCAGTTCTTC. Translating gives CASSSLAGVSNEQFF.

J is TRBJ1-2 and V is TRBV9, with a weak D call TRBD1 (5 bases). V shed 0 bases and J shed 7 bases, with 13 bases lying between them. Germline V gene data show CDR1 as SGDLS and CDR2 as YYNGEE. The CDR3 has 14 amino acids. The CDR3 region is CASSVGGTPSGYTF. For the CDR3, the DNA is TGTGCCAGCAGCGTAGGCGGGACCCCAAGTGGCTACACCTTC. The full variable domain, completed using reference TRBV9 and TRBJ1-2, is DSGVTQTPKHLITATGQRVTLRCSPRSGDLSVYWYQQSLDQGLQFLIQYYNGEERAKGNILERFSAQQFPDLHSELNLSSLELGDSALYFCASSVGGTPSGYTFGSGTRLTVV.

The chain links TRBV7-8 to TRBJ2-7, with 9 positions matching TRBD2. V shed 2 bases and J 4 bases; nucleotides not matched to a gene: 6. The CDR3 loop spans 15 amino acids. Germline-derived CDR1 and CDR2 are SGHVS and FQNEAQ. CDR3 coding DNA: TGTGCCAGCAGCTTACGGGCTAGCGGGGCATACGAGCAGTACTTC. Protein product: CASSLRASGAYEQYF.

The chain combines TRBV19 with TRBJ1-2, with D possibly matching TRBD1 (6 bases). CDR1 and CDR2 (germline): LNHDA, SQIVND (reference sequence). V lost 3 bases, J lost 0 bases, and 23 bases lay in between. This CDR3 comprises 19 residues. The CDR3 reads CASSMYGGGGRRSNYGYTF. CDR3 bases: TGTGCCAGTAGTATGTATGGGGGGGGCGGACGGCGATCTAACTATGGCTACACCTTC.

This clone was picked up one time. The chain is built from TRBV5-1 and TRBJ1-1; D uncertain. CDR1 and CDR2 from the germline V gene are SGHRS and YFSETQ. The CDR3 has 15 amino acids. V was trimmed by 2 bases and J by 4 bases, leaving 15 bases between them. CDR3 in DNA: TGCGCCAGCAGCTTCCCGGGAACCGCGAGCACTGAAGCTTTCTTT. It encodes CASSFPGTASTEAFF.

The rearrangement uses TRBV27 and TRBJ2-1; 9 bases are shared with TRBD1. Germline V gene lookup returns CDR1 MNHEY and CDR2 SMNVEV (reference sequence). V lost 5 bases to trimming and J lost 10 bases; unmatched junction nucleotides: 12. CDR3 length equals 15 residues. This CDR3 reads CASSLGGQGPREQFF. CDR3 nucleotide sequence: TGTGCCAGCAGTCTGGGGGGACAGGGCCCACGGGAGCAGTTCTTC.

The V gene is TRBV19, the J gene TRBJ2-4; TRBD2 agrees at 7 bases. Germline V gene lookup returns CDR1 LNHDA and CDR2 SQIVND (reference sequence). Unmatched junction bases numbered 16, after V lost 8 bases and J lost 12 bases. The CDR3 spans 14 residues. DNA for the CDR3: TGTGCCAGTTATAGCGGGTCCCCGAGGGACGGTCAGTACTTC. It specifies CASYSGSPRDGQYF. Full variable domain (missing parts from reference TRBV19 and TRBJ2-4): DGGITQSPKYLFRKEGQNVTLSCEQNLNHDAMYWYRQDPGQGLRLIYYSQIVNDFQKGDIAEGYSVSREKKESFPLTVTSAQKNPTAFYLCASYSGSPRDGQYFGAGTRLSVL.

This chain joins TRBV7-9 and TRBJ2-7; 8 bases agree with TRBD2. This CDR3 is 13 amino acids long. With V trimmed by 5 bases and J by 2 bases, 2 bases remained unmatched. CDR1 SEHNR and CDR2 FQNEAQ come from the germline V gene (reference sequence). CDR3 in amino acids: CASSTGGAYEQYF. In DNA, the CDR3 is TGTGCCAGCAGCACGGGGGGGGCCTACGAGCAGTACTTC.

The chain has TRBV30 and TRBJ1-3; D gene ambiguous. The CDR3 has 12 amino acids. The V gene's germline CDR1 is GTSNPN and CDR2 SVGIG (reference sequence). V shed 6 bases and J shed 0 bases, with 6 bases lying between them. The CDR3 DNA is TGTGCCTGTTGGCTCTCTGGAAACACCATATATTTT. Translating gives CACWLSGNTIYF.

Only one count was recorded for this clone. This rearrangement joins TRBV24-1 to TRBJ2-7, with 10 bases matching TRBD1. V shed 7 bases and J 2 bases; nucleotides not matched to a gene: 13. This CDR3 is built from 17 residues. Germline loops: CDR1 KGHDR, CDR2 SFDVKD. CDR3 coding DNA: TGTGCCACCAGGAGGGACAGGGGACAGGTAGGAGCCTACGAGCAGTACTTC. Its translation is CATRRDRGQVGAYEQYF.